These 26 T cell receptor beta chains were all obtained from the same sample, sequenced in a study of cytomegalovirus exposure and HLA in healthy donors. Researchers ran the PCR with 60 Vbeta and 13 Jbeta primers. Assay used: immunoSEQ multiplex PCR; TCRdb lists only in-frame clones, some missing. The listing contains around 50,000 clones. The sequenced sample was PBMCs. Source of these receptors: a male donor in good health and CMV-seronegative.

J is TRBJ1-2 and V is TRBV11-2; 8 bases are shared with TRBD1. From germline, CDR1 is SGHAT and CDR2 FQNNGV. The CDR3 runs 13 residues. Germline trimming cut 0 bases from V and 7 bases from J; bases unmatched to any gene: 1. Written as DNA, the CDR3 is TGTGCCAGCAGCTTAGACAGGGGGCGTGGCTACACCTTC. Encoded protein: CASSLDRGRGYTF.

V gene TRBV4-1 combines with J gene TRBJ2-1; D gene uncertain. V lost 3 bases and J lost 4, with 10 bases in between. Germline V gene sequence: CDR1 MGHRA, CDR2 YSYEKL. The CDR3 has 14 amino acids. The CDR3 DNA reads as TGCGCCAGCAGCCAGACTTCAACTTACAATGAGCAGTTCTTC. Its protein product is CASSQTSTYNEQFF.

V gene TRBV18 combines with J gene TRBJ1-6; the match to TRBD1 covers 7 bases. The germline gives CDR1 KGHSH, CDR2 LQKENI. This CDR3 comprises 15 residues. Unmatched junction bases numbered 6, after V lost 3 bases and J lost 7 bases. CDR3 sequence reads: CASSPRTGANSPLHF. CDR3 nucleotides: TGTGCCAGCTCACCTCGTACAGGGGCAAATTCACCCCTCCACTTT. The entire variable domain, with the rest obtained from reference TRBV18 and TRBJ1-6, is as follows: NAGVMQNPRHLVRRRGQEARLRCSPMKGHSHVYWYRQLPEEGLKFMVYLQKENIIDESGMPKERFSAEFPKEGPSILRIQQVVRGDSAAYFCASSPRTGANSPLHFGNGTRLTVT.

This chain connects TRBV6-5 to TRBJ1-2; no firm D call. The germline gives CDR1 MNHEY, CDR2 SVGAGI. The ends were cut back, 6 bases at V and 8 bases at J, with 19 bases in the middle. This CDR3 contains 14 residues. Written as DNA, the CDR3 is TGTGCCAGCAGATTTACCGGAGGAACACGCGGCTACACCTTC. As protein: CASRFTGGTRGYTF.

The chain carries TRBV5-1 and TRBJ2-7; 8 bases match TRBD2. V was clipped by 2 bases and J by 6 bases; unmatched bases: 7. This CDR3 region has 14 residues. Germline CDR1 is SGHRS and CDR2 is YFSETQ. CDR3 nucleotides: TGCGCCAGCAGCTTACGTCTAGCGGGCCGCGAGCAGTACTTC. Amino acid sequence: CASSLRLAGREQYF.

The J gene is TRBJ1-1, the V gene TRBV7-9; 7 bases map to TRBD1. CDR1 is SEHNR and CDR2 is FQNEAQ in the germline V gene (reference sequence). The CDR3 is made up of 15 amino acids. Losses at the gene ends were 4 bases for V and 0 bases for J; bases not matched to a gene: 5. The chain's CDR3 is CASSSLGQLNTEAFF. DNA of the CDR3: TGTGCCAGCAGCTCGCTGGGACAGTTGAACACTGAAGCTTTCTTT.

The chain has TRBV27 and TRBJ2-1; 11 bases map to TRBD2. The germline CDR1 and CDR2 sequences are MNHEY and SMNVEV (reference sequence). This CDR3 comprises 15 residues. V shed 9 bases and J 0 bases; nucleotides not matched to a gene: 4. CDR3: CASRLAGNSYNEQFF. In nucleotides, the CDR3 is TGTGCCAGTAGACTAGCGGGGAACTCCTACAATGAGCAGTTCTTC.

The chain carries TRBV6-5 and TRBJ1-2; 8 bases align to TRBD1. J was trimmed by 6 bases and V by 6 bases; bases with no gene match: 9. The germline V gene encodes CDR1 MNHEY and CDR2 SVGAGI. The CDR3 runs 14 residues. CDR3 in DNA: TGTGCCAGCAGCCCCGGACAGGGAGGGCATGGCTACACCTTC. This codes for CASSPGQGGHGYTF.

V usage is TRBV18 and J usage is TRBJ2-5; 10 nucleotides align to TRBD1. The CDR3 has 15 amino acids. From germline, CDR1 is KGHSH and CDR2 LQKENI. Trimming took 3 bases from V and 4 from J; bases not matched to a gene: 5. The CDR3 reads CASSPRQGAGETQYF. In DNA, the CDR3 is TGTGCCAGCTCACCTAGACAGGGGGCCGGAGAGACCCAGTACTTC.

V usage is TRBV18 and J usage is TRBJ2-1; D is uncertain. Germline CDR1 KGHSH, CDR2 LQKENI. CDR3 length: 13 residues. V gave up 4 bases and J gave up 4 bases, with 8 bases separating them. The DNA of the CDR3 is TGTGCCAGCTCACGAACATCATACAATGAGCAGTTCTTC. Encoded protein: CASSRTSYNEQFF.

CDR3: CSARDPVGYTF. The CDR3 bases are TGCAGTGCTAGAGATCCAGTTGGCTACACCTTC. The chain joins TRBV20-1 to TRBJ1-2, with D uncertain. Germline CDR1 and CDR2: DFQATT and SNEGSKA (reference sequence). Trimming removed 0 bases from V and 7 bases from J, with 6 bases in between. The CDR3 covers 11 residues.

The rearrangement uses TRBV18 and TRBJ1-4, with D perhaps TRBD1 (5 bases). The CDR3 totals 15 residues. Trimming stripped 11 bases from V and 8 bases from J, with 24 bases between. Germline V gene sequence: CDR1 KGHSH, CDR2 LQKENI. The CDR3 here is CALAGGDREREKLFF. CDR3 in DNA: TGTGCCTTGGCAGGAGGGGATAGAGAGAGGGAAAAACTGTTTTTT.

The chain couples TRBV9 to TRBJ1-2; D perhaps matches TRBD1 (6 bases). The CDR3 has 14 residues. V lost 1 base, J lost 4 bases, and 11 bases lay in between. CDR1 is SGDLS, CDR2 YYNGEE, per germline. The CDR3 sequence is CASSVQGWSYGYTF. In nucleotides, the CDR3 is TGTGCCAGCAGCGTACAGGGGTGGAGCTATGGCTACACCTTC.

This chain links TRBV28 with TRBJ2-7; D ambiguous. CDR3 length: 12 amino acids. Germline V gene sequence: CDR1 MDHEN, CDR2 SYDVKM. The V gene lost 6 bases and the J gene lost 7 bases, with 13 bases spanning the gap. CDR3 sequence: CASSPIPREQYF. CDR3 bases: TGTGCCAGCAGCCCCATTCCCAGGGAGCAGTACTTC.

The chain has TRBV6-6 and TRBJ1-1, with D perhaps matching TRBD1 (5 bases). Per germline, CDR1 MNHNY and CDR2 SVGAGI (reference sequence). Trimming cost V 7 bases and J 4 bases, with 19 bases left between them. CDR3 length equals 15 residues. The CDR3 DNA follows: TGTGCCAGCATAGGGGAGGGGCGCAGGATCACTGAAGCTTTCTTT. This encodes CASIGEGRRITEAFF.

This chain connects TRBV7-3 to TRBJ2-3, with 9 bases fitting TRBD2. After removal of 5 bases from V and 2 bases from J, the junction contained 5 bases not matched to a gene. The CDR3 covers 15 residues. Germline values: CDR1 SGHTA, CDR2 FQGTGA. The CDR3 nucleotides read TGTGCCAGCAGCCCGCTAGCGGGGCTCACAGATACGCAGTATTTT. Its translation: CASSPLAGLTDTQYF.

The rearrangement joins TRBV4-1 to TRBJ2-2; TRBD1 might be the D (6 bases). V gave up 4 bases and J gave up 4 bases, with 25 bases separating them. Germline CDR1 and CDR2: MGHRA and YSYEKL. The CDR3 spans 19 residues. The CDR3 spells CASSPIKGTQPWGTGELFF. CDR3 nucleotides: TGCGCCAGCAGCCCTATAAAAGGGACACAACCCTGGGGCACCGGGGAGCTGTTTTTT.

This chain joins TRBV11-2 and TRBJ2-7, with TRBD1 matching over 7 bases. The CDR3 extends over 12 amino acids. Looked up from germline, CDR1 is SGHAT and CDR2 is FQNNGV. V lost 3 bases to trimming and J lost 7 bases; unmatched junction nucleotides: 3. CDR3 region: CASSFYRGEQYF. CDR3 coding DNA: TGTGCCAGCAGCTTTTACAGGGGTGAGCAGTACTTC.

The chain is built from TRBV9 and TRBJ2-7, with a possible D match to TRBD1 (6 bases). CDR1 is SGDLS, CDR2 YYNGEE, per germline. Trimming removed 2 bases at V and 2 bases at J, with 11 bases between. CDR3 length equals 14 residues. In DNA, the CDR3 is TGTGCCAGCAGCGTGGGCAGGGGCCCCTACGAGCAGTACTTC. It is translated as CASSVGRGPYEQYF.

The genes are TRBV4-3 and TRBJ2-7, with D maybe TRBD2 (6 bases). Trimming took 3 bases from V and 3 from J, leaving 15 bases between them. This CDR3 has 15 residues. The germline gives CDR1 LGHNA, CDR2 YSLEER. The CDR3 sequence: CASSHLRGVVYEQYF. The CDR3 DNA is TGCGCCAGCAGCCACCTGCGCGGGGTCGTCTACGAGCAGTACTTC.

CDR3 sequence (DNA): TGTGCCAGCAGTGATAGGCAGGGAACAAACACCATATATTTT. It yields the protein CASSDRQGTNTIYF. This sequence joins TRBV6-1 and TRBJ1-3; D might be TRBD1 (5 bases). V was trimmed by 3 bases and J by 6 bases, leaving 12 bases between them. CDR1 MNHNS and CDR2 SASEGT come from the germline V gene. CDR3 length: 14 residues.

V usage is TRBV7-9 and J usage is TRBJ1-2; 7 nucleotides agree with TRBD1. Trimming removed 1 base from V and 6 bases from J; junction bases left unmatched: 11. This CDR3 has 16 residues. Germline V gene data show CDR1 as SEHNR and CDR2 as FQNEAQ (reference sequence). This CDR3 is CASSLGEQGRLDGYTF. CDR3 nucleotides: TGTGCCAGCAGCTTAGGAGAACAGGGGCGCCTCGATGGCTACACCTTC.

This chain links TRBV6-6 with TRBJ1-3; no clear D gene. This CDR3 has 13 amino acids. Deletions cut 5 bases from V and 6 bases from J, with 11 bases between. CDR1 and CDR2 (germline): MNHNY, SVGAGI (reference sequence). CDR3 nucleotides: TGTGCCAGCAGTCGGGAATACGAAAACACCATATATTTT. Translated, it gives CASSREYENTIYF.

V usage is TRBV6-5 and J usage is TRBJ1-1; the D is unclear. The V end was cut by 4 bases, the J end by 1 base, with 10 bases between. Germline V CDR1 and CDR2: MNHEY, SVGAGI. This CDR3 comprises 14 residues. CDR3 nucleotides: TGTGCCAGCAGTTCTTCACAAGAGAACACTGAAGCTTTCTTT. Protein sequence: CASSSSQENTEAFF.

The CDR3 protein is CASSHPTGNYGYTF. The CDR3 coding sequence is TGTGCCAGCAGCCACCCGACAGGTAACTATGGCTACACCTTC. V and J are TRBV4-2 and TRBJ1-2; D possibly corresponds to TRBD1 (6 bases). Germline values: CDR1 LGHNA, CDR2 YNFKEQ. The length of the CDR3 is 14 residues. V lost 3 bases to trimming and J lost 1 base, with 9 bases between them.

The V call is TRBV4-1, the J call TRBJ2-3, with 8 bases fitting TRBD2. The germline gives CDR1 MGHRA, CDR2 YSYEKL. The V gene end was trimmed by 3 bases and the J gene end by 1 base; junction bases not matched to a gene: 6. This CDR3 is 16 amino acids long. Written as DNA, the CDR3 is TGCGCCAGCAGCCATTCCGGGGGGGCCCGCACAGATACGCAGTATTTT. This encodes CASSHSGGARTDTQYF.